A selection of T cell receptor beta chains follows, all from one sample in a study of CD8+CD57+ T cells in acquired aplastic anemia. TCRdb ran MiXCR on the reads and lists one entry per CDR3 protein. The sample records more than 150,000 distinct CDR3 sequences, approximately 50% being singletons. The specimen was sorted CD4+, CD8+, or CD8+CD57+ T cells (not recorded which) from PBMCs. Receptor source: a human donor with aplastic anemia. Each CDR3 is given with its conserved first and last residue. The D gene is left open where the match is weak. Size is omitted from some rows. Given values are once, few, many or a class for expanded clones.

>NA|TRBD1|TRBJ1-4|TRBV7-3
CASSLRDRVGEKLFF
TGTGCCAGCAGCTTAAGGGACAGGGTAGGGGAAAAACTGTTTTTT
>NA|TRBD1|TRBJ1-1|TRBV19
CASSRQGMDTEAFF
TGTGCCAGTAGTCGACAGGGTATGGACACTGAAGCTTTCTTT
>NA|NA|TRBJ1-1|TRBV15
CATSSKGNTEAFF
TGTGCCACCAGCTCAAAAGGGAACACTGAAGCTTTCTTT
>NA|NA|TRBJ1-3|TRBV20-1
CRGRKEDTIYF
TGCAGGGGGCGAAAGGAGGACACCATATATTTT
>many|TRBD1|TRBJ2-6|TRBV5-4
CASSLGPGDRGASGGANVLTF
TGTGCCAGCAGCTTGGGCCCTGGGGACAGGGGGGCCAGTGGTGGGGCCAACGTCCTGACTTTC
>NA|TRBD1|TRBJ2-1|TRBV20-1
CSAQTGESNNEQFF
TGCAGTGCTCAAACAGGGGAAAGTAACAATGAGCAGTTCTTC
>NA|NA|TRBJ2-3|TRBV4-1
CASAGGAPVTDTQYF
TGCGCCAGCGCTGGGGGAGCACCAGTCACAGATACGCAGTATTTT
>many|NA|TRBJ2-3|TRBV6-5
CASSYGPRSTQYF
TGTGCCAGCAGTTACGGCCCACGCAGTACGCAGTATTTT
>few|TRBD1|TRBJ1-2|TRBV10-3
CAISGTGATYGYTF
TGTGCCATCAGTGGGACAGGGGCCACCTATGGCTACACCTTC
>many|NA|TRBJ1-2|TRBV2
CASRKGGYGYTF
TGTGCCAGCAGGAAGGGCGGTTATGGCTACACCTTC
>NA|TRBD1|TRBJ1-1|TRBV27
CASSPPPRQGGTNTEAFF
TGTGCCAGCAGTCCTCCGCCGCGACAGGGGGGGACGAACACTGAAGCTTTCTTT
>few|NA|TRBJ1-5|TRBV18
CASSPPDGSTRLRDPQHF
TGTGCCAGCTCACCCCCGGATGGGTCCACGAGGCTTCGTGACCCCCAGCATTTT
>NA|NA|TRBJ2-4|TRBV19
CASMAKNIQYF
TGTGCCAGTATGGCCAAAAACATTCAGTACTTC
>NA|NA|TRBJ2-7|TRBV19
CASSTGGLYGEQYF
TGTGCCAGTAGTACGGGGGGCCTCTATGGTGAGCAGTACTTC
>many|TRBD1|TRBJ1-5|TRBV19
CASCRAGGNQPQHF
TGTGCCAGTTGTCGAGCAGGGGGGAATCAGCCCCAGCATTTT
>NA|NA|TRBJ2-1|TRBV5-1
CASGVAGARGEQFF
TGCGCCAGCGGAGTGGCGGGGGCCAGGGGTGAGCAGTTCTTC
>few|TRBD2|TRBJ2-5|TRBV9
CASSVAGTSGQETQYF
TGTGCCAGCAGCGTAGCGGGGACTAGCGGGCAAGAGACCCAGTACTTC
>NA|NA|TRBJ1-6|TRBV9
CASSLGLEDNSPLHF
TGTGCCAGCAGCCTAGGGTTGGAAGATAATTCACCCCTCCACTTT
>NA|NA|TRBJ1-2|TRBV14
CASSQEAEEDSSCYTF
TGTGCCAGCAGCCAGGAGGCGGAGGAAGACAGCAGTTGCTACACCTTC
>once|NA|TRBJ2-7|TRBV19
CASSPGGGREQYF
TGTGCCAGTAGTCCAGGTGGGGGCCGCGAGCAGTACTTC
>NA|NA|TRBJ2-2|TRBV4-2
CASSQETAGELFF
TGTGCCAGCAGCCAAGAAACAGCCGGGGAGCTGTTTTTT
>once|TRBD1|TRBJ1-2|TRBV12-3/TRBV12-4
CASSTGEYYGYTF
TGTGCCAGCAGTACAGGGGAATACTATGGCTACACCTTC
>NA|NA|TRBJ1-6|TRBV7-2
CASSLGTVPLHF
TGTGCCAGCAGCTTAGGTACGGTCCCCCTCCACTTT
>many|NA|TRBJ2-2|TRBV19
CASSIETSRELFF
TGTGCCAGTAGTATAGAAACTAGCAGGGAGCTGTTTTTT
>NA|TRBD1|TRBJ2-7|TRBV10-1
CASSDSRGPDEQYF
TGCGCCAGCAGTGATTCGAGGGGGCCGGACGAGCAGTACTTC
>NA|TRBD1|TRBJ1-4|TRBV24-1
CATSDAGTANEKLFF
TGTGCCACCAGTGATGCCGGGACAGCTAATGAAAAGCTGTTTTTT
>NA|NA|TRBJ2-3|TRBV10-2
CASSEPLEGDQQYF
TGCGCCAGCAGTGAACCCCTGGAAGGGGACCAGCAGTATTTT
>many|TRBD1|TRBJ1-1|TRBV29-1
CSVERPGGAFF
TGCAGCGTTGAGAGACCAGGGGGGGCTTTCTTT
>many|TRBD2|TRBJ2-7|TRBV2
CASSENSGSLGEQYF
TGTGCCAGCAGTGAGAATAGCGGGAGTTTGGGCGAGCAGTACTTC
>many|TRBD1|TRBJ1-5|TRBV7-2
CASSLKQGNQPQHF
TGTGCCAGCAGCTTAAAACAGGGGAATCAGCCCCAGCATTTT
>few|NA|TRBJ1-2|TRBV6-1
CASIKRGGYGMPYGYTF
TGTGCCAGCATCAAACGGGGAGGGTATGGGATGCCCTATGGCTACACCTTC
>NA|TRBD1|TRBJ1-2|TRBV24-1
CATSDHGTDYGYTF
TGTGCCACCAGTGATCACGGGACAGACTATGGCTACACCTTC
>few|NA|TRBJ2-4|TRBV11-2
CASSLVGAGAKNIQYF
TGTGCCAGCAGCTTAGTTGGGGCGGGGGCCAAAAACATTCAGTACTTC
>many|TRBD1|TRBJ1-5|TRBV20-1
CSAQGQHSNQPQHF
TGCAGTGCGCAGGGACAGCATAGCAATCAGCCCCAGCATTTT
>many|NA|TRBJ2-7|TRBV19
CASALYPDSTYYEQYF
TGTGCCAGCGCCCTTTACCCGGACTCAACCTATTACGAGCAGTACTTC
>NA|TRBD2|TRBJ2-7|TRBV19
CATLAGFPYEQYF
TGTGCCACCCTAGCGGGGTTTCCCTACGAGCAGTACTTC
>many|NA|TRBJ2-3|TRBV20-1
CSARAWRTESTDTQYF
TGCAGTGCTAGAGCCTGGAGGACAGAGAGCACAGATACGCAGTATTTT
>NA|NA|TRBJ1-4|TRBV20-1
CRMREKLFF
TGCAGGATGAGGGAAAAACTGTTTTTT
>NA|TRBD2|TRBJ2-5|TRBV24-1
CATSDPGLAGSPQETQYF
TGTGCCACCAGTGACCCGGGACTAGCGGGATCCCCGCAAGAGACCCAGTACTTC
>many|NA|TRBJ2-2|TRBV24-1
CATSDSGTLTGELFF
TGTGCCACCAGTGACTCCGGGACACTCACCGGGGAGCTGTTTTTT
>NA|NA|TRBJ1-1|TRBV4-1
CASSPSLVANTEAFF
TGCGCCAGCAGCCCATCCTTAGTTGCGAACACTGAAGCTTTCTTT
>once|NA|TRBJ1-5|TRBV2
CASSEEGRGQPQHF
TGTGCCAGCAGTGAGGAGGGGCGAGGACAGCCCCAGCATTTT
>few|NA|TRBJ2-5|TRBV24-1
CATNRRVLETQYF
TGTGCCACCAATCGACGGGTTTTAGAGACCCAGTACTTC
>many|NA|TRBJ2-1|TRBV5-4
CASSRWTANEQFF
TGTGCCAGCAGCAGATGGACGGCAAATGAGCAGTTCTTC
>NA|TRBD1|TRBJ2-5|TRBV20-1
CSAVQGVQETQYF
TGCAGTGCAGTACAGGGGGTCCAAGAGACCCAGTACTTC
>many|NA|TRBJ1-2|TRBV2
CASSWAGPGDGYTF
TGTGCCAGCTCCTGGGCGGGACCGGGTGATGGCTACACCTTC
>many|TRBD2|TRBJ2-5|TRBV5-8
CASSLEAGRGETQYF
TGTGCCAGCAGCTTGGAGGCGGGGAGGGGAGAGACCCAGTACTTC
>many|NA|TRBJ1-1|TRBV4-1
CASSQESRNTEAFF
TGCGCCAGCAGCCAAGAATCCCGGAACACTGAAGCTTTCTTT